This T cell receptor (beta chain) was recorded in a study of blood T cell repertoires in COVID-19. Overall study: Italy, Spain and the United States were the sources of the convalescent and acute COVID-19 samples.

Trimming stripped 7 bases from V and 6 bases from J, with 10 bases between. Looked up from germline, CDR1 is SGHNT and CDR2 is YENEEA. The CDR3 is 11 residues long. In the original workflow: Estimation of nucleated cell counts relied on the amplification of reference gene primers. Profiling relied on immunoSEQ multiplex PCR, and the TCRdb table lists in-frame clones only, not all of them. V and J calls and clone size follow that table, whereas D and trimming were derived from the DNA. The sample has 200,000 to 300,000 clones, roughly 82% seen once; the top ten hold approximately 2.4%. The source of this sequence is a man aged 40-50 years who had recovered from COVID-19. The chain couples TRBV11-3 to TRBJ2-7; D is ambiguous. The sequenced sample consisted of peripheral blood. The CDR3 DNA reads as TGTGCCAGCACCGACACTGGCGAGCAGTACTTC. It yields the protein CASTDTGEQYF.